These 22 T cell receptor beta chains share one sample of origin, sequenced in a study of control samples from healthy donors and cancer patients. The method was immunoSEQ multiplex PCR; TCRdb's version includes in-frame clones alone and lacks a portion of them. The data hold about 51,000 clones, with 88% observed a single time. The source material was PBMCs. The receptors were gathered from a man aged 50 or older with head and neck cancer.

DNA for the CDR3: TGTGCCAGCAGCTTAGCCGGGGGAGATGGCTACACCTTC. Translating gives CASSLAGGDGYTF. This chain joins TRBV11-2 and TRBJ1-2; maybe TRBD1 (5 bases). V lost 1 base and J 6 bases, leaving 9 bases between the germline ends. CDR1 is SGHAT and CDR2 is FQNNGV in the germline V gene. CDR3 length: 13 residues. Combining the CDR3 with reference TRBV11-2 and TRBJ1-2 gives the whole variable domain EAGVAQSPRYKIIEKRQSVAFWCNPISGHATLYWYQQILGQGPKLLIQFQNNGVVDDSQLPKDRFSAERLKGVDSTLKIQPAKLEDSAVYLCASSLAGGDGYTFGSGTRLTVV.

V usage is TRBV7-2 and J usage is TRBJ2-3; D is undetermined. Germline values: CDR1 SGHTA, CDR2 FQGNSA. Trimming left V 3 bases short and J 6 bases short, with 4 bases between. The CDR3 sequence is 11 residues long. The CDR3 region has the DNA TGTGCCAGCAGCTTCCGGGATACGCAGTATTTT. It encodes CASSFRDTQYF.

The V gene is TRBV5-1, the J gene TRBJ2-6, with D hard to call. V was cut by 0 bases and J by 4 bases, with 5 bases left in between. CDR1 is SGHRS, CDR2 YFSETQ, per germline. The CDR3 is 14 residues long. In DNA form, the CDR3 reads TGCGCCAGCAGCTTGGTGTCCGGGGCCAACGTCCTGACTTTC. It is translated as CASSLVSGANVLTF. The full variable domain, completed using reference TRBV5-1 and TRBJ2-6, is KAGVTQTPRYLIKTRGQQVTLSCSPISGHRSVSWYQQTPGQGLQFLFEYFSETQRNKGNFPGRFSGRQFSNSRSEMNVSTLELGDSALYLCASSLVSGANVLTFGAGSRLTVL.

This chain joins TRBV20-1 and TRBJ2-5; no clear D gene. This CDR3 has 11 residues. Trimming pared 2 bases from V and 5 bases from J, leaving 6 bases between. CDR1 and CDR2 (germline): DFQATT, SNEGSKA (reference sequence). The CDR3 DNA follows: TGCAGTGCTAGACTCGGGGAGACCCAGTACTTC. Protein: CSARLGETQYF.

The chain uses TRBV20-1 and TRBJ1-2; 10 bases match TRBD1. The CDR3 has 11 amino acids. Per the germline V gene, CDR1 is DFQATT and CDR2 is SNEGSKA (reference sequence). This chain's CDR3 is CRGQGLYGYTF. The DNA for the CDR3 is TGCAGGGGACAGGGGCTCTATGGCTACACCTTC.

The V and J genes are TRBV19 and TRBJ1-5; D unresolved. The germline V gene encodes CDR1 LNHDA and CDR2 SQIVND (reference sequence). Trimming removed 7 bases at V and 5 bases at J, with 15 bases between. The CDR3 length is 14 residues. CDR3 protein: CASTQRWQHQPQHF. The CDR3 nucleotides are TGTGCCAGTACCCAACGGTGGCAGCATCAGCCCCAGCATTTT.

The chain has TRBV1 and TRBJ2-7. TRBV1 counts as a pseudogene. The CDR3 loop spans 16 amino acids. CDR3 loop: CTSSQDPGPSYYEQYF. The CDR3 DNA follows: TGCACCAGCAGCCAAGATCCGGGGCCTAGCTACTACGAGCAGTACTTC.

J is TRBJ1-6 and V is TRBV19; 7 bases are shared with TRBD1. Per germline, CDR1 LNHDA and CDR2 SQIVND (reference sequence). Trimming at V came to 9 bases and at J to 8 bases, leaving 7 bases not matched to a gene. The CDR3 sequence is 13 residues long. CDR3 loop: CASGTAKDSPLHF. CDR3 sequence (DNA): TGTGCCAGCGGGACAGCGAAGGATTCACCCCTCCACTTT.

V gene TRBV18 combines with J gene TRBJ2-7; no clear D gene. CDR3 size: 14 residues. The germline V gene has CDR1 KGHSH and CDR2 LQKENI. The V end was cut by 2 bases, the J end by 6 bases, with 14 bases between. CDR3 DNA: TGTGCCAGCTCACCAGTAGGGTTTGAACGCGAGCAGTACTTC. Translation: CASSPVGFEREQYF.

The CDR3 loop is CASSQVEREGTGELFF. The CDR3, as DNA: TGCGCCAGCAGCCAAGTTGAGAGGGAGGGCACCGGGGAGCTGTTTTTT. The V call is TRBV4-1, the J call TRBJ2-2, with TRBD2 matching 7 bases. CDR1 is MGHRA and CDR2 is YSYEKL in the germline V gene. The junction had 6 bases not matched to a gene; V was cut back by 1 base and J by 4 bases. The CDR3 totals 16 residues.

V and J are TRBV27 and TRBJ1-1; tentatively, D is TRBD1 (5 bases). Germline V gene lookup returns CDR1 MNHEY and CDR2 SMNVEV (reference sequence). The CDR3 runs to 15 residues. Trimming shortened V by 4 bases and J by 5 bases, and 17 bases separated the two germline ends. The DNA of the CDR3 is TGTGCCAGCAGTTATCGAGGTCAGGGAGGAACTGAAGCTTTCTTT. It codes for CASSYRGQGGTEAFF.

The V gene is TRBV29-1, the J gene TRBJ1-2, with 8 bases matching TRBD1. J was trimmed by 6 bases and V by 6 bases; bases with no gene match: 9. Germline V lookup: CDR1 SQVTM, CDR2 ANQGSEA. The CDR3 has 13 amino acids. CDR3 bases: TGCAGCGTAATTAGGACAGGGTCTCATGGCTACACCTTC. Translation gives CSVIRTGSHGYTF.

The J gene is TRBJ2-3, the V gene TRBV10-3, with D tentatively TRBD2 (5 bases). This CDR3 is built from 14 residues. Per germline, CDR1 ENHRY and CDR2 SYGVKD. Trimming left V 6 bases short and J 6 bases short, with 16 bases between. Here the CDR3 DNA reads TGTGCCATCAGCGAGACCGGGGATATTGATACGCAGTATTTT. Translating it yields CAISETGDIDTQYF.

The chain joins TRBV2 to TRBJ1-1; TRBD1 aligns across 8 bases. Germline CDR1 and CDR2: SNHLY and FYNNEI. Unmatched junction bases numbered 10, after V lost 6 bases and J lost 7 bases. The CDR3 sequence is 14 residues long. This CDR3 is CASSAPPDRVEAFF. The CDR3 bases are TGTGCCAGCAGCGCTCCCCCGGACAGGGTTGAAGCTTTCTTT.

The V and J genes are TRBV28 and TRBJ1-6, with TRBD1 identical over 7 bases. Losses at the gene ends were 4 bases for V and 14 bases for J; bases not matched to a gene: 14. Looked up from germline, CDR1 is MDHEN and CDR2 is SYDVKM. The CDR3 runs 15 residues. CDR3 loop: CASSYDDRVLLALHF. Here the CDR3 DNA reads TGTGCCAGCAGTTACGACGACAGGGTCTTGCTAGCCCTCCACTTT.

This chain links TRBV3-1 (or the pseudogene TRBV3-2) with TRBJ1-1; D ambiguous. Trimming stripped 3 bases from V and 5 bases from J, with 13 bases between. CDR1 and CDR2 from the germline V gene are LGHDT and YNNKEL (reference sequence). The CDR3 spans 14 residues. CDR3 sequence reads: CASSQIMDGTEAFF. In DNA form, the CDR3 reads TGTGCCAGCAGCCAGATAATGGACGGGACTGAAGCTTTCTTT.

This rearrangement joins TRBV7-6 to TRBJ2-7, with no clear D. V lost 2 bases and J 0 bases, leaving 8 bases between the germline ends. The germline V gene has CDR1 SGHVS and CDR2 FNYEAQ. CDR3 length: 14 amino acids. The CDR3 DNA reads as TGTGCCAGCAGCTTAAGACCACCCTCCTACGAGCAGTACTTC. It specifies CASSLRPPSYEQYF.

The chain links TRBV9 to TRBJ1-4; D gene ambiguous. Germline V gives CDR1 SGDLS, CDR2 YYNGEE. The CDR3 totals 15 residues. V was pared by 4 bases and J by 8 bases, with 18 bases between. The CDR3 DNA sequence: TGTGCCAGCAGCACCAGGACCGGCGTGGAAGAAAAACTGTTTTTT. It is translated as CASSTRTGVEEKLFF.

The rearrangement uses TRBV30 and TRBJ2-7; 12 positions match TRBD2. The CDR3 runs 16 residues. Trimming at V came to 3 bases and at J to 0 bases, leaving 6 bases not matched to a gene. The germline CDR1 and CDR2 sequences are GTSNPN and SVGIG (reference sequence). The CDR3 DNA sequence: TGTGCCTGGAGCGGACTAGCGGGGCGATTCTCCTACGAGCAGTACTTC. It yields the protein CAWSGLAGRFSYEQYF.

The CDR3: CASSKDGGALVDSPLHF. CDR3 DNA sequence: TGTGCCAGCAGCAAAGATGGGGGGGCCCTTGTTGATTCACCCCTCCACTTT. This chain links TRBV21-1 with TRBJ1-6. TRBV21-1 is a listed pseudogene. The CDR3 sequence is 17 residues long.

The genes are TRBV5-1 and TRBJ1-1, with no clear D. Germline loops: CDR1 SGHRS, CDR2 YFSETQ. The CDR3 runs 14 residues. Trimming removed 4 bases at V and 0 bases at J, with 10 bases between. The DNA of the CDR3 is TGCGCCAGCAGCGCTGGCTCAGTGAACACTGAAGCTTTCTTT. It codes for CASSAGSVNTEAFF.

The genes are TRBV10-2 and TRBJ1-2, with TRBD1 identical over 8 bases. Looked up from germline, CDR1 is WSHSY and CDR2 is SAAADI. The CDR3 runs to 14 residues. Germline trimming cut 8 bases from V and 0 bases from J; bases unmatched to any gene: 5. CDR3 residues: CASAGTGANYGYTF. CDR3 coding DNA: TGCGCCAGCGCCGGGACAGGAGCTAACTATGGCTACACCTTC.